Listed below are T cell receptor beta chains from one sample, sequenced in a study of cytomegalovirus exposure and HLA in healthy donors. Sequenced by immunoSEQ multiplex PCR; TCRdb stores in-frame clones only, minus some. The sample consists of some 90,000 clones, around 81% of them appearing once. Source material: PBMCs. These receptors were collected from a woman in her seventies in good health and CMV-seropositive. The CDR3 runs from the conserved cysteine through the conserved F or W. D genes are given only for firm matches. Clone size is not always given. Where it is, it says once, few, many or a class for expanded clones.

TRBJ1-4 | few | NA | TRBV4-3 | TGCGCCAGCAGCCAATCCGGGACACGCGGAGTGGCTAATGAAAAACTGTTTTTT | CASSQSGTRGVANEKLFF
TRBJ1-2 | NA | NA | TRBV2 | TGTGCTAGCTCGAACGAATGGGGCCAGGGGCTCTATGGCTACACCTTC | CASSNEWGQGLYGYTF
TRBJ1-1 | NA | NA | TRBV18 | TGTGCCAGCTCACCAAATCAGGGGCGCGGGGGCACTGAAGCTTTCTTT | CASSPNQGRGGTEAFF
TRBJ1-1 | NA | NA | TRBV6-5 | TGTGCCAGCAGTATAAAGACGGGAAACACTGAAGCTTTCTTT | CASSIKTGNTEAFF
TRBJ2-1 | NA | TRBD2 | TRBV2 | TGTGCCAGCAGTGAAGCAAGCGGGAGCGCTGAGCAGTTCTTC | CASSEASGSAEQFF
TRBJ2-5 | NA | TRBD1 | TRBV4-1 | TGCGCCAGCAGCCGGGCAGGACAGGGACTCCAAGAGACCCAGTACTTC | CASSRAGQGLQETQYF
TRBJ2-1 | NA | TRBD2 | TRBV6-1 | TGTGCCAGCAGTGGATCTAGCGGGAGTGCGTACAATGAGCAGTTCTTC | CASSGSSGSAYNEQFF
TRBJ2-2 | NA | NA | TRBV4-1 | TGCGCCAGCAGCCAAGCAGCAGGAAGAAACACCGGGGAGCTGTTTTTT | CASSQAAGRNTGELFF
TRBJ2-7 | NA | TRBD2 | TRBV7-3 | TGTGCCAGCAGCCCGACCGGGACTAGCGGGAGGACCGAGCAGTACTTC | CASSPTGTSGRTEQYF
TRBJ1-4 | NA | NA | TRBV18 | TGTGCCAGCTCCCAGGATCGGACTAATGAAAAACTGTTTTTT | CASSQDRTNEKLFF
TRBJ2-3 | NA | NA | TRBV7-8 | TGTGCCAGCAGCTTAGGGAGACCAGATACGCAGTATTTT | CASSLGRPDTQYF
TRBJ2-3 | NA | TRBD2 | TRBV6-5 | TGTGCCAGCAGTTTTCAACTAGCGTTAAACCCAGATACGCAGTATTTT | CASSFQLALNPDTQYF
TRBJ1-1 | NA | NA | TRBV6-1 | TGTGCCACCGGAATTAGGCAGGGTGGTGAAGCTTTCTTT | CATGIRQGGEAFF
TRBJ1-2 | NA | TRBD1 | TRBV4-2 | TGTGCCAGCAGCCGAACTGGACAGGGAGATGGCTACACCTTC | CASSRTGQGDGYTF
TRBJ1-2 | NA | NA | TRBV19 | TGTGCCAGTAGTGCATTAGCGGCCGGAAACTATGGCTACACCTTC | CASSALAAGNYGYTF
TRBJ2-5 | NA | NA | TRBV28 | TGTGCCAGCAGTCGGGACTCCAGGCGCGAGACCCAGTACTTC | CASSRDSRRETQYF
TRBJ2-3 | NA | TRBD1 | TRBV6-6 | TGTGCCAGCAGTGCGGGACAGGGGGCATCAGGTACGCAGTATTTT | CASSAGQGASGTQYF
TRBJ2-7 | NA | NA | TRBV21-1 | TGTGCCAGCAGAAAAGGCACTAGCGGATGGTACGAGCAGTACTTC | CASRKGTSGWYEQYF
TRBJ2-7 | NA | TRBD2 | TRBV11-2 | TGTGCCAGCAGCTTAGAGATAGCGGGGTACGAGCAGTACTTC | CASSLEIAGYEQYF
TRBJ2-2 | NA | NA | TRBV6-1 | TGTGCCAGCAGCTCCGGACAGAACACCGGGGAGCTGTTTTTT | CASSSGQNTGELFF
TRBJ1-1 | NA | NA | TRBV6-1 | TGTGCCAGCAGTGAAAGGGGCAGCTCGAACACTGAAGCTTTCTTT | CASSERGSSNTEAFF
TRBJ2-4 | NA | NA | TRBV30 | TGTGCCTGGAGTACATCAGGGGGGGCCAAAAACATTCAGTACTTC | CAWSTSGGAKNIQYF
TRBJ1-3 | NA | NA | TRBV30 | TGTGCCTGGAAAGCTTTCTCTGGAAACACCATATATTTT | CAWKAFSGNTIYF
TRBJ1-5 | NA | NA | TRBV5-1 | TGCGCCAGCAGCTTGGACGGGTCTCGGGGTCAGCCCCAGCATTTT | CASSLDGSRGQPQHF
TRBJ2-7 | NA | TRBD2 | TRBV19 | TGTGCCAGTAGTAGGGATCCCTTAGGAGCGGGGAAACCCTACGAGCAGTACTTC | CASSRDPLGAGKPYEQYF
TRBJ1-2 | NA | NA | TRBV19 | TGTGCCAGTAACCAGGGGCGAGGGGACTATGGCTACACCTTC | CASNQGRGDYGYTF
TRBJ1-1 | NA | NA | TRBV2 | TGTGCCAGTCGCGGGGGACCCTTGAACACTGAAGCTTTCTTT | CASRGGPLNTEAFF
TRBJ2-2 | NA | NA | TRBV5-8 | TGTGCCAGCAGCAAGAGAACCGGGGAGCTGTTTTTT | CASSKRTGELFF
TRBJ1-4 | NA | TRBD1 | TRBV2 | TGTGCCAGCAGCCTGGACAGGTCAAGAAGTGAAAAACTGTTTTTT | CASSLDRSRSEKLFF